This entry lists 24 T cell receptor beta chains sequenced from one sample in a study of shared clonotypes between healthy human individuals. Libraries were prepared by immunoSEQ multiplex PCR; TCRdb keeps only in-frame clonotypes and omits some of them. The table shows some 2,500,000 clones, with more than 85% occurring only once. The source material was naive CD4+ T cells from PBMCs. As for subset: CD45RA+ positively selected. Receptors originate from a man aged 18 to 29 in good health. Some clones in this sample may be carry-over from other donors' samples.

Remarks on this clone: Other nucleotide sequences from this sample produce the same CDR3. The rearrangement uses TRBV6-5 and TRBJ1-4, with D unresolved. Germline values: CDR1 MNHEY, CDR2 SVGAGI. This CDR3 contains 15 residues. Trimming took off 5 bases at V and 0 bases at J, with 10 bases between the two ends. CDR3: CASSPGGATNEKLFF. The DNA for the CDR3 is TGTGCCAGCAGTCCCGGCGGAGCAACTAATGAAAAACTGTTTTTT.

The rearrangement joins TRBV7-3 to TRBJ2-2, with D possibly matching TRBD2 (5 bases). The CDR3 extends over 15 amino acids. Germline V gene data show CDR1 as SGHTA and CDR2 as FQGTGA. Trimming cost V 0 bases and J 3 bases, with 8 bases left between them. The CDR3 DNA is TGTGCCAGCAGCTTAACCGGGGTTGACACCGGGGAGCTGTTTTTT. Encoded protein: CASSLTGVDTGELFF.

The sample holds a few counts of this clone. The chain links TRBV2 to TRBJ1-3; D ambiguous. Germline V gene sequence: CDR1 SNHLY, CDR2 FYNNEI. Trimming cost V 3 bases and J 2 bases, with 8 bases left between them. The CDR3 is made up of 14 amino acids. CDR3 protein: CASSEVLPGNTIYF. In DNA form, the CDR3 reads TGTGCCAGCAGTGAGGTCCTCCCTGGAAACACCATATATTTT.

V and J are TRBV18 and TRBJ2-1; 7 nucleotides line up with TRBD1. Germline assignment: CDR1 KGHSH and CDR2 LQKENI. This CDR3 region has 17 residues. V shed 3 bases and J 0 bases; nucleotides not matched to a gene: 8. CDR3 sequence (DNA): TGTGCCAGCTCACCGAAAAGGGACAGCATCTCCTACAATGAGCAGTTCTTC. Translated, it gives CASSPKRDSISYNEQFF.

This clone was counted once. The CDR3 loop is CASRQKSGTGEVYTF. The CDR3 nucleotides are TGTGCCAGCAGACAAAAGTCAGGGACAGGGGAGGTCTACACCTTC. The J gene is TRBJ1-2, the V gene TRBV5-4; 10 nucleotides line up with TRBD1. In germline, CDR1 is SGHNT, CDR2 YYREEE (reference sequence). This CDR3 is 15 amino acids long. J was trimmed by 10 bases and V by 5 bases; bases with no gene match: 14. Using reference TRBV5-4 and TRBJ1-2 for the parts outside the CDR3, the full variable domain is ETGVTQSPTHLIKTRGQQVTLRCSSQSGHNTVSWYQQALGQGPQFIFQYYREEENGRGNFPPRFSGLQFPNYSSELNVNALELDDSALYLCASRQKSGTGEVYTFGSGTRLTVV.

The chain combines TRBV7-3 with TRBJ2-1, with D uncertain. CDR3 length: 14 residues. Germline V lookup: CDR1 SGHTA, CDR2 FQGTGA. The V end was cut by 4 bases, the J end by 3 bases, with 10 bases between. The CDR3 nucleotides read TGTGCCAGCAGCTCCGACCCTAACTACAATGAGCAGTTCTTC. Encoded protein: CASSSDPNYNEQFF.

The chain has TRBV7-9 and TRBJ1-2; 8 bases agree with TRBD1. V dropped 4 bases and J dropped 1; count of bases not matched to a gene: 5. Looked up from germline, CDR1 is SEHNR and CDR2 is FQNEAQ (reference sequence). CDR3 length: 15 residues. CDR3 sequence (DNA): TGTGCCAGCAGCTCGTCAGGGGGCTATAACTATGGCTACACCTTC. It yields the protein CASSSSGGYNYGYTF.

This chain connects TRBV28 to TRBJ2-3; no clear D. CDR1 and CDR2 from the germline V gene are MDHEN and SYDVKM. This CDR3 is built from 12 residues. Trimming pared 6 bases from V and 6 bases from J, leaving 10 bases between. As DNA, the CDR3 is TGTGCCAGCAGCCCCGCGCAGGATACGCAGTATTTT. Residues: CASSPAQDTQYF. The full variable domain, its missing parts supplied by reference TRBV28 and TRBJ2-3, is DVKVTQSSRYLVKRTGEKVFLECVQDMDHENMFWYRQDPGLGLRLIYFSYDVKMKEKGDIPEGYSVSREKKERFSLILESASTNQTSMYLCASSPAQDTQYFGPGTRLTVL.

In DNA, the CDR3 is TGTGCCAGCAGCGGGACAGATATTTATGGCTACACCTTC. Amino acids: CASSGTDIYGYTF. V usage is TRBV2 and J usage is TRBJ1-2; TRBD1 matches 7 bases. The V and J ends lost 6 bases and 5 bases, in that order; junction bases with no gene match: 6. Per germline, CDR1 SNHLY and CDR2 FYNNEI. The CDR3 loop spans 13 amino acids.

The rearrangement links TRBV6-1 to TRBJ1-2; 9 nucleotides align to TRBD1. The length of the CDR3 is 14 residues. Germline CDR1 is MNHNS and CDR2 is SASEGT. V was clipped by 6 bases and J by 4 bases; unmatched bases: 6. In nucleotides, the CDR3 is TGTGCCAGCAGGACCTTACAGGGGGCCTATGGCTACACCTTC. This gives the protein CASRTLQGAYGYTF.

The chain links TRBV5-4 to TRBJ1-2, with no clear D. The V gene's germline CDR1 is SGHNT and CDR2 YYREEE (reference sequence). Between the trimmed V and J ends, which lost 1 base and 6 bases, there was a span of 19 bases. This CDR3 has 16 amino acids. The CDR3 DNA is TGTGCCAGCAGCTTGTCTCCCCAAGCGCGACTCGATGGCTACACCTTC. Residues: CASSLSPQARLDGYTF.

Points on this clone: Other DNA sequences from this sample encode an identical CDR3 as well. The chain combines TRBV2 with TRBJ1-2; D is possibly TRBD1 (6 bases). Trimming removed 6 bases at V and 4 bases at J, with 9 bases between. The germline V gene has CDR1 SNHLY and CDR2 FYNNEI. This CDR3 region has 12 residues. Written as DNA, the CDR3 is TGTGCCAGCAGGGGAGGGGGCTATGGCTACACCTTC. Translated, it gives CASRGGGYGYTF.

The chain recombines TRBV12-5 with TRBJ2-7; TRBD1 might be the D (6 bases). The CDR3 has 13 residues. The germline V and J ends were trimmed by 2 bases and 10 bases, with 15 bases remaining between them. Looked up from germline, CDR1 is LGHNT and CDR2 is FRNRAP. Here the CDR3 reads CASGLSPTGRQYF. Here the CDR3 DNA reads TGTGCTAGTGGTTTGTCCCCAACAGGGCGCCAGTACTTC.

Concerning this clone: Other DNA sequences from this sample encode an identical CDR3 as well. The chain carries TRBV9 and TRBJ1-2, with a tentative D call TRBD1 (5 bases). Germline V gives CDR1 SGDLS, CDR2 YYNGEE. V was trimmed by 1 base and J by 4 bases, leaving 8 bases between them. The CDR3 sequence is 13 residues long. The CDR3 bases are TGTGCCAGCAGCGTACAGGGAGGCTATGGCTACACCTTC. This sequence encodes CASSVQGGYGYTF.

Points on this clone: This same CDR3 is encoded by further DNA sequences in the sample. The V gene is TRBV28, the J gene TRBJ1-2, with D uncertain. V was shortened by 6 bases and J by 2 bases, with 7 bases between the two germline ends. CDR1 and CDR2 (germline): MDHEN, SYDVKM. CDR3 length: 12 residues. The CDR3 here is CASRDGNYGYTF. CDR3 bases: TGTGCCAGCAGGGACGGCAACTATGGCTACACCTTC.

This chain joins TRBV28 and TRBJ1-3; no clear D. The CDR3 loop spans 13 amino acids. Germline V CDR1 and CDR2: MDHEN, SYDVKM. Trimming shortened V by 6 bases and J by 9 bases, and 15 bases separated the two germline ends. As DNA, the CDR3 is TGTGCCAGCAGCCCCCCTCTGCAACCCACCATATATTTT. Translated, it gives CASSPPLQPTIYF.

The chain has TRBV29-1 and TRBJ1-2; no clear D gene. Trimming cost V 6 bases and J 6 bases, with 17 bases left between them. The CDR3 has 13 amino acids. CDR1 and CDR2 from the germline V gene are SQVTM and ANQGSEA. The CDR3 nucleotides are TGCAGCGTAGGTGCCCCACACAAGGATGGCTACACCTTC. Encoded protein: CSVGAPHKDGYTF.

The chain employs TRBV7-2 and TRBJ2-7; D is perhaps TRBD2 (5 bases). The CDR3 loop spans 13 amino acids. The germline V gene encodes CDR1 SGHTA and CDR2 FQGNSA. V was pared by 3 bases and J by 13 bases, with 19 bases between. CDR3 in amino acids: CASSLRTDTSLYF. CDR3 nucleotides: TGTGCCAGCAGCTTGAGGACCGACACTAGTCTCTACTTC.

V and J are TRBV11-2 and TRBJ2-7, with TRBD1 identical over 7 bases. With V trimmed by 7 bases and J by 2 bases, 8 bases remained unmatched. The CDR3 is 14 amino acids. Germline V gene lookup returns CDR1 SGHAT and CDR2 FQNNGV. The CDR3 spells CASKGEQGTYEQYF. CDR3 DNA: TGTGCCAGCAAAGGTGAACAGGGGACCTACGAGCAGTACTTC.

This rearrangement joins TRBV18 to TRBJ1-1; D gene unclear. Looked up from germline, CDR1 is KGHSH and CDR2 is LQKENI. The CDR3 totals 16 residues. V lost 1 base to trimming and J lost 7 bases, with 19 bases between them. In nucleotides, the CDR3 is TGTGCCAGCTCACCACAGGGCACCCTAGTAGTCGATGAAGCTTTCTTT. Its translation is CASSPQGTLVVDEAFF.

The gene calls are TRBV27 and TRBJ2-3; D remains unclear. The length of the CDR3 is 13 residues. The germline CDR1 and CDR2 sequences are MNHEY and SMNVEV (reference sequence). The germline V and J ends were trimmed by 4 bases and 6 bases, with 11 bases remaining between them. DNA of the CDR3: TGTGCCAGCAGTTACGCTTTTGGTGATACGCAGTATTTT. It specifies CASSYAFGDTQYF.

Remarks on this clone: Different DNA sequences within this sample yield the same CDR3. This chain uses TRBV18 with TRBJ2-5; 11 positions match TRBD2. Per germline, CDR1 KGHSH and CDR2 LQKENI. The CDR3 contains 14 residues. The V gene end was trimmed by 6 bases and the J gene end by 2 bases; junction bases not matched to a gene: 2. CDR3 nucleotides: TGTGCCAGCTCGCGGACTAGCGGGCAAGAGACCCAGTACTTC. This translates into CASSRTSGQETQYF.

About this clone itself: Different DNA sequences within this sample yield the same CDR3. The rearrangement joins TRBV6-1 to TRBJ2-5; TRBD2 might be the D (7 bases). CDR1 and CDR2 from the germline V gene are MNHNS and SASEGT. V lost 0 bases, J lost 4 bases, and 9 bases lay in between. The CDR3 covers 14 residues. CDR3 residues: CASSEAGGRETQYF. CDR3 DNA: TGTGCCAGCAGTGAAGCGGGGGGGCGAGAGACCCAGTACTTC.

The chain links TRBV14 to TRBJ2-1; either TRBD1 or TRBD2 may supply D (5 bases each). This CDR3 contains 14 residues. Per the germline V gene, CDR1 is SGHDN and CDR2 is FVKESK. V shed 1 base and J shed 6 bases, with 10 bases lying between them. The CDR3 DNA sequence: TGTGCCAGCAGCCAAGGGGACCGGTCCAATGAGCAGTTCTTC. This translates into CASSQGDRSNEQFF.